This T cell receptor (beta chain) was retrieved from a study of blood T cell repertoires in COVID-19. Study overall: Donors in the United States, Italy and Spain gave samples during acute or convalescent COVID-19. Sample material is recorded as cDNA or gDNA derived from T cells, B-cell-depleted T cells, or PBMCs.

Germline V CDR1 and CDR2: SQVTM, ANQGSEA. CDR3 length: 13 amino acids. The trim removed 5 bases at V and 1 base at J, leaving 3 bases unmatched. Authors' processing steps: How many nucleated cells were present was estimated from reference gene primer amplification. The protocol was immunoSEQ multiplex PCR, while the TCRdb copy is restricted to in-frame clones and leaves out a portion. V and J calls and clone size are copied from that table; D and trimming were computed from the DNA. Of 130,000 or so clones in the sample, about 85% were seen once. The chain uses TRBV29-1 and TRBJ1-1; TRBD1 matches at 8 bases. Sequencing was carried out using peripheral blood. The receptor's source is a man between 60 and 70 years old with acute or convalescent COVID-19. The CDR3 nucleotides read TGCAGCGTTCTCCAGGGGGCGAACACTGAAGCTTTCTTT. It translates to CSVLQGANTEAFF.